A single sample is the source of the 6 T cell receptor beta chains below, sequenced in a study of blood T cell repertoires in COVID-19. The protocol was immunoSEQ multiplex PCR, while the TCRdb copy is restricted to in-frame clones and leaves out a portion. This sample has some 460,000 clones, with 75% to 90% found just once. Material: PBMCs or T cells enriched from blood (not recorded which). These receptors were obtained from a woman under 30 who had recovered from COVID-19.

J is TRBJ1-3 and V is TRBV20-1, with D perhaps matching TRBD1 (5 bases). CDR1 and CDR2 (germline): DFQATT, SNEGSKA (reference sequence). The CDR3 covers 15 residues. V lost 3 bases and J 3 bases, leaving 15 bases between the germline ends. The CDR3 DNA follows: TGCAGTGCTAGTCCCGTCGACAGAGATGGAAACACCATATATTTT. Translated, it gives CSASPVDRDGNTIYF.

The genes are TRBV19 and TRBJ2-4; 9 bases match TRBD2. In germline, CDR1 is LNHDA, CDR2 SQIVND (reference sequence). V shed 0 bases and J 3 bases; nucleotides not matched to a gene: 3. This CDR3 is built from 16 residues. CDR3 in amino acids: CASSIDAGGLKNIQYF. DNA for the CDR3: TGTGCCAGTAGTATAGATGCGGGGGGGCTCAAAAACATTCAGTACTTC.

This chain joins TRBV7-9 and TRBJ1-3; maybe TRBD1 (6 bases). With 5 bases removed from V and 0 bases from J, the gap between germline ends came to 11 bases. CDR3 length equals 15 residues. Germline V gene lookup returns CDR1 SEHNR and CDR2 FQNEAQ (reference sequence). CDR3 nucleotides: TGTGCCAGCAGCCCCTACAGGGACTCTGGAAACACCATATATTTT. Protein: CASSPYRDSGNTIYF.

This rearrangement joins TRBV28 to TRBJ1-5, with TRBD1 identical over 7 bases. Germline assignment: CDR1 MDHEN and CDR2 SYDVKM. The CDR3 loop spans 16 amino acids. With V trimmed by 1 base and J by 0 bases, 3 bases remained unmatched. The chain's CDR3 is CASSLLGTVSNQPQHF. The DNA for the CDR3 is TGTGCCAGCAGTTTATTAGGGACAGTTAGCAATCAGCCCCAGCATTTT.

This sequence joins TRBV6-5 and TRBJ2-7; 8 bases line up with TRBD1. After removal of 3 bases from V and 5 bases from J, the junction contained 12 bases not matched to a gene. CDR1 is MNHEY, CDR2 SVGAGI, per germline. The CDR3 runs to 16 residues. CDR3: CASSYPRTGPLDEQYF. DNA of the CDR3: TGTGCCAGCAGTTATCCTCGGACAGGGCCTCTAGACGAGCAGTACTTC.

The chain employs TRBV5-1 and TRBJ2-7; 7 positions match TRBD1. Germline V gives CDR1 SGHRS, CDR2 YFSETQ. This CDR3 has 16 amino acids. V gave up 4 bases and J gave up 4 bases; unmatched junction bases: 14. The CDR3 region is CASSLPSGGSGYEQYF. Here the CDR3 DNA reads TGCGCCAGCAGCCTCCCTTCAGGGGGTTCTGGGTACGAGCAGTACTTC.